This T cell receptor (beta chain) was recorded in a study of T cells in Graves' hyperthyroidism and ophthalmopathy. TCR beta CDR3 sequences were amplified from RNA transcripts. The TCR CDR3 was amplified in a first-round RT-PCR using the HTBI primer set. MiXCR, applied by TCRdb to the multiplex PCR reads, yields one record per CDR3 protein. This sample has 250,000 to 300,000 distinct CDR3 sequences, with less than 15% found just once. In this sample, this clonotype turned up many times. This receptor was obtained from a woman aged 40 to 55 with Graves' hyperthyroidism that later progressed to Graves' ophthalmopathy. What was sequenced was blood.

CDR3 in amino acids: CASMVPGHYNSPLHF. Written as DNA, the CDR3 is TGTGCCAGCATGGTCCCGGGACACTATAATTCACCCCTCCACTTT. The V and J genes are TRBV11-2 and TRBJ1-6; possible D gene TRBD1, 6 bases. Germline CDR1 is SGHAT and CDR2 is FQNNGV. The CDR3 extends over 15 amino acids. The V end was cut by 7 bases, the J end by 3 bases, with 13 bases between. Using reference TRBV11-2 and TRBJ1-6 for the parts outside the CDR3, the full variable domain is EAGVAQSPRYKIIEKRQSVAFWCNPISGHATLYWYQQILGQGPKLLIQFQNNGVVDDSQLPKDRFSAERLKGVDSTLKIQPAKLEDSAVYLCASMVPGHYNSPLHFGNGTRLTVT.